This TCR beta chain was sequenced in a study of blood T cell repertoires in COVID-19. On the study more broadly: The cDNA or gDNA used as material had been derived from T cells, B-cell-depleted T cells, or PBMCs.

In the original workflow: For nucleated cells, counts were estimated from reference gene primer amplification. Some clones are missing from TCRdb's copy, which holds only in-frame ones; the method was immunoSEQ multiplex PCR. V and J calls and clone size are copied from that table; D and trimming were computed from the DNA. Here the sample spans tens of thousands of clones, 60% to 80% being singletons. The V gene lost 0 bases and the J gene lost 7 bases, with 10 bases spanning the gap. The CDR3 is 15 residues long. CDR1 is MGHRA, CDR2 YSYEKL, per germline. This clonotype originated in a man between 65 and 85 years old with active or convalescent COVID-19. Sequencing was done on a sample of peripheral blood. The chain has TRBV4-1 and TRBJ1-6; D call uncertain. The chain's CDR3 is CASSQDGGYNSPLHF. The CDR3 DNA sequence: TGCGCCAGCAGCCAAGATGGCGGGTACAATTCACCCCTCCACTTT.